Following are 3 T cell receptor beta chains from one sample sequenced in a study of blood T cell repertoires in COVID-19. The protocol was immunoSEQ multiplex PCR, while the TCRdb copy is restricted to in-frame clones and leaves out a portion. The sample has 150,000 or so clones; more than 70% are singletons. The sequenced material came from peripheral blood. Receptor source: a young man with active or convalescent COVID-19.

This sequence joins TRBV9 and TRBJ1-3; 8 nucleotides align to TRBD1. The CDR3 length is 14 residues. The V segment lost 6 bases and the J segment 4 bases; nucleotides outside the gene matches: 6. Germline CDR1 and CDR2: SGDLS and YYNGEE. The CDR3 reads CASNQGARGNTIYF. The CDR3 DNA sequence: TGTGCCAGCAACCAGGGGGCCAGAGGAAACACCATATATTTT.

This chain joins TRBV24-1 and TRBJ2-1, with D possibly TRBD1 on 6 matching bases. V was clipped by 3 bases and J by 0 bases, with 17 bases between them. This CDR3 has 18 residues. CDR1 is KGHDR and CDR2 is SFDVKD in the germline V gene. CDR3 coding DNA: TGTGCCACCAGTGATATACCGGGACAACAAGACTCCTACAATGAGCAGTTCTTC. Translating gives CATSDIPGQQDSYNEQFF.

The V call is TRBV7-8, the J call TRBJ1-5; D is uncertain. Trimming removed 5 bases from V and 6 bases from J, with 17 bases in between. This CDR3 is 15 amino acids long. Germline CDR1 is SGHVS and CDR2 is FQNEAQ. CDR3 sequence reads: CASSLTTGRGQPQHF. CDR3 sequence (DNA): TGTGCCAGCAGCCTCACGACTGGGCGGGGTCAGCCCCAGCATTTT.